Sequencing of this T cell receptor (beta chain) was carried out in a study of T cell responses to AZD1222 COVID-19 vaccine. The study's findings and limits: A mostly white British donor set with more females was recruited, and clonal diversity was possibly underestimated.

The V gene lost 1 base and the J gene lost 10 bases, with 13 bases spanning the gap. Germline CDR1 is SEHNR and CDR2 is FQNEAQ (reference sequence). CDR3 length: 13 amino acids. Concerning this clone itself: What it binds is not known.

This table comes from immunoSEQ multiplex PCR, and its TCRdb copy is limited to in-frame clones, with some not included. The sample comprises some 120,000 clones, 70% to 90% of which are singletons, and over 8.5% rests with the top ten. The chain couples TRBV7-9 to TRBJ1-2; TRBD1 might be the D (6 bases). The source was peripheral blood, collected on day 0 of AZD1222 vaccination. This TCR was sampled from an adult in good health. CDR3 sequence reads: CASSLDQTGTYTF. As DNA, the CDR3 is TGTGCCAGCAGCTTAGACCAAACAGGGACCTACACCTTC.